This TCR beta chain is drawn from a study of PD-L1 blockade in urothelial cancer. Study in general: The patients first took atezolizumab in 2014, receiving 1,200 mg intravenously every 3 weeks. Blood was tested 3 weeks (second dose) and 6 weeks into treatment.

The table came from immunoSEQ multiplex PCR; TCRdb's copy has only in-frame clones and leaves some out. The table includes around 50,000 clones, about 80% detected once. CDR1 is SEHNR and CDR2 is FQNEAQ in the germline V gene (reference sequence). This CDR3 is 15 amino acids long. J lost 7 bases, V lost 5 bases, and 7 bases had no gene match. Noted time point: pretreatment peripheral blood. Locally advanced or metastatic urothelial carcinoma was present in patients. The sequences come from PBMCs, collected around atezolizumab (anti-PD-L1) treatment. The chain carries TRBV7-9 and TRBJ1-6, with 8 bases aligning to TRBD1. This receptor was identified in a man aged 50-59 years with urothelial cancer. In DNA form, the CDR3 reads TGTGCCAGCAGCCCCAGGACAGGGTCGAATTCACCCCTCCACTTT. This translates into CASSPRTGSNSPLHF.